This TCR beta chain was sequenced for a study of cytomegalovirus exposure and HLA in healthy donors. Study-level findings and limits: Previous analysis showed most TCR beta V segments were productive about 87% or about 30% of the time.

Concerning this clone itself: Its antigen remains unidentified.

The germline V gene has CDR1 MGHRA and CDR2 YSYEKL. V shed 5 bases and J 3 bases; nucleotides not matched to a gene: 12. The CDR3 is 16 amino acids. 60 Vbeta and 13 Jbeta primers were used in PCR. Profiled with immunoSEQ multiplex PCR; TCRdb holds only in-frame clones, not every one. This sample contains around 200,000 clones. The chain combines TRBV4-1 with TRBJ1-1, with 7 bases fitting TRBD1. The sequenced sample was PBMCs. This clonotype was obtained from a girl aged 2 to 10 in good health and CMV-seropositive. DNA of the CDR3: TGCGCCAGCAGCGCCAGACAGGGTCGGAGGGACACTGAAGCTTTCTTT. Its protein is CASSARQGRRDTEAFF.